A single sample gave rise to the 14 T cell receptor beta chains below, sequenced in a study of T cell responses to AZD1222 COVID-19 vaccine. This table comes from immunoSEQ multiplex PCR, and its TCRdb copy is limited to in-frame clones, with some not included. Among nearly 200,000 clones listed, approximately 93% were seen once. The input for sequencing was peripheral blood, taken 28 days after the second AZD1222 dose. These receptors all come from an adult who received the AZD1222 COVID-19 vaccine.

The rearrangement joins TRBV7-2 to TRBJ1-2; D is uncertain. The CDR3 length is 12 residues. Trimming cost V 3 bases and J 6 bases, with 8 bases left between them. Per germline, CDR1 SGHTA and CDR2 FQGNSA. Written as DNA, the CDR3 is TGTGCCAGCAGCTTTTCTGACAATGGCTACACCTTC. This codes for CASSFSDNGYTF.

J is TRBJ2-2 and V is TRBV6-5; D may be TRBD2 (5 bases). The V end lost 7 bases, the J end lost 0 bases, and 12 bases lay between the germline ends. Germline values: CDR1 MNHEY, CDR2 SVGAGI. This CDR3 is 15 amino acids long. CDR3 region: CASTPLEANTGELFF. CDR3 nucleotide sequence: TGTGCCAGCACCCCCCTGGAGGCGAACACCGGGGAGCTGTTTTTT.

This chain joins TRBV18 and TRBJ2-7; 11 bases align to TRBD1. The CDR3 covers 14 residues. Germline CDR1 reads KGHSH; CDR2 reads LQKENI. The trim removed 6 bases at V and 2 bases at J, leaving 3 bases unmatched. The CDR3 DNA follows: TGTGCCAGCTCCCGGGACAGGGGGGCCTACGAGCAGTACTTC. It codes for CASSRDRGAYEQYF.

The genes are TRBV28 and TRBJ2-3, with D tentatively TRBD2 (6 bases). The CDR3 contains 14 residues. V was pared by 5 bases and J by 2 bases, with 11 bases between. Germline V gene sequence: CDR1 MDHEN, CDR2 SYDVKM. CDR3 protein: CASSPEGPTDTQYF. In DNA form, the CDR3 reads TGTGCCAGCAGTCCGGAGGGCCCCACAGATACGCAGTATTTT.

This chain uses TRBV6-5 with TRBJ2-5; D unclear. Germline CDR1 and CDR2: MNHEY and SVGAGI. The germline V and J ends were trimmed by 6 bases and 7 bases, with 9 bases remaining between them. This CDR3 comprises 11 residues. CDR3 residues: CASSPERTQYF. The CDR3 region has the DNA TGTGCCAGCAGCCCCGAAAGGACCCAGTACTTC.

V usage is TRBV6-5 and J usage is TRBJ1-2; a weak D match, TRBD1 (6 bases). CDR1 and CDR2 from the germline V gene are MNHEY and SVGAGI. This CDR3 has 12 residues. V lost 7 bases to trimming and J lost 8 bases, with 14 bases between them. CDR3 coding DNA: TGTGCCAGCACTCCGGGGGCGCGGGGCTACACCTTC. This sequence encodes CASTPGARGYTF.

The rearrangement uses TRBV15 and TRBJ2-7; 13 positions agree with TRBD2. V lost 0 bases, J lost 3 bases, and 8 bases stayed unmatched. Looked up from germline, CDR1 is LNHNV and CDR2 is YYDKDF (reference sequence). This CDR3 spans 18 amino acids. The CDR3 DNA sequence: TGTGCCACCAGCAGAGATAGACTAGCGGGGGGACCGAACTACGAGCAGTACTTC. Encoded protein: CATSRDRLAGGPNYEQYF.

The V call is TRBV28, the J call TRBJ2-7, with no clear D. There are 14 residues in the CDR3. The V end was cut by 4 bases, the J end by 1 base, with 11 bases between. Germline V lookup: CDR1 MDHEN, CDR2 SYDVKM. The CDR3 sequence is CASSYFFGSYEQYF. The CDR3, as DNA: TGTGCCAGCAGTTATTTTTTTGGGTCCTACGAGCAGTACTTC.

The chain employs TRBV6-5 and TRBJ2-5; 10 bases line up with TRBD1. The J segment lost 2 bases and the V segment lost 4 bases, leaving 4 bases of the junction unmatched. CDR3 size: 15 residues. CDR1 is MNHEY, CDR2 SVGAGI, per germline. DNA of the CDR3: TGTGCCAGCAGTTTGACAGGGGGCTCGCAAGAGACCCAGTACTTC. Encoded protein: CASSLTGGSQETQYF.

This chain uses TRBV27 with TRBJ2-1, with 8 bases aligning to TRBD1. This CDR3 spans 16 amino acids. The ends lost 0 bases at V and 6 bases at J; junction bases unmatched: 7. CDR1 MNHEY and CDR2 SMNVEV come from the germline V gene (reference sequence). CDR3 sequence (DNA): TGTGCCAGCAGTTTATCTGGGACAGGTGCTTTCAATGAGCAGTTCTTC. Translation gives CASSLSGTGAFNEQFF.

The rearrangement links TRBV28 to TRBJ2-5, with no clear D. V was pared by 2 bases and J by 5 bases, with 15 bases between. This CDR3 contains 15 residues. The germline gives CDR1 MDHEN, CDR2 SYDVKM. The CDR3 DNA is TGTGCCAGCAGTTTAGCACACCTCCTGGGGGAGACCCAGTACTTC. This encodes CASSLAHLLGETQYF.

The V call is TRBV2, the J call TRBJ2-3, with TRBD1 matching 10 bases. The germline V gene encodes CDR1 SNHLY and CDR2 FYNNEI. CDR3 size: 13 residues. J was trimmed by 1 base and V by 8 bases; bases with no gene match: 0. For the CDR3, the DNA is TGTGCCAGCGGACAGGGGGGCACAGATACGCAGTATTTT. Encoded protein: CASGQGGTDTQYF.

This clone was recorded once. The CDR3 nucleotides read TGTGCCAGCAGTGCCAATGGGTTTCCCTTGGGCTCACCCCTCCACTTT. It specifies CASSANGFPLGSPLHF. The chain has TRBV6-1 and TRBJ1-6; D uncertain. Germline-derived CDR1 and CDR2 are MNHNS and SASEGT. CDR3 length: 16 residues. Trimming removed 4 bases from V and 10 bases from J, with 20 bases in between.

This chain links TRBV5-1 with TRBJ1-4; 9 bases align to TRBD1. J was trimmed by 7 bases and V by 2 bases; bases with no gene match: 9. The CDR3 totals 16 residues. Germline CDR1 is SGHRS and CDR2 is YFSETQ. The CDR3 DNA reads as TGCGCCAGCAGCTTAGTGGGACAGGGCTTTACTGAAAAACTGTTTTTT. This translates into CASSLVGQGFTEKLFF.